A single count supports the clone carrying this T cell receptor beta chain. With V trimmed by 3 bases and J by 3 bases, 24 bases remained unmatched. The germline V gene encodes CDR1 SNHLY and CDR2 FYNNEI. The CDR3 has 22 residues. This specimen comes from a study of blood T cell repertoires in COVID-19. On the study more broadly: The United States, Italy and Spain supplied acute and convalescent COVID-19 samples.

Original data processing: Nucleated cell number was recorded as an estimate derived from reference gene primer amplification. Assay: immunoSEQ multiplex PCR; the TCRdb copy retains only in-frame clones and omits some. That table supplies the V and J calls and clone size; D and trimming were determined from the DNA. The sample consists of some 80,000 clones, more than 70% of them appearing once. The V and J genes are TRBV2 and TRBJ2-3; 10 nucleotides agree with TRBD1. The TCR comes from a man in his sixties with active or convalescent COVID-19. The sequencing input was peripheral blood. CDR3 residues: CASSDGILRDRGFLDITDTQYF. The CDR3 coding sequence is TGTGCCAGCAGTGATGGCATCCTGCGGGACAGGGGTTTCTTGGATATAACAGATACGCAGTATTTT.